These 19 T cell receptor beta chains share one sample of origin, sequenced in a study of CD8 T cells in Susac syndrome. Random-hexamer reverse transcription was applied to roughly 0.5 to 1 ug RNA. MiXCR, run by TCRdb on the immunoSEQ multiplex PCR reads, gives a single entry per CDR3 protein. The sample has about 190,000 distinct CDR3 sequences, around nine tenths seen once. The source material was CD4+ T cells from PBMCs. The receptors come from a human donor with Susac syndrome.

V gene TRBV5-1 combines with J gene TRBJ2-7, with D possibly matching TRBD2 (6 bases). Looked up from germline, CDR1 is SGHRS and CDR2 is YFSETQ. V lost 0 bases, J lost 2 bases, and 12 bases lay in between. The CDR3 loop spans 15 amino acids. The CDR3: CASSLDGGAPYEQYF. Written as DNA, the CDR3 is TGCGCCAGCAGCTTGGATGGCGGGGCCCCCTACGAGCAGTACTTC.

The V gene is TRBV19, the J gene TRBJ1-5, with no clear D. The V gene lost 3 bases and the J gene lost 0 bases, with 12 bases spanning the gap. The V gene's germline CDR1 is LNHDA and CDR2 SQIVND (reference sequence). The CDR3 runs 16 residues. CDR3 DNA sequence: TGTGCCAGTAGTATGGAAGGACTTTATAGCAATCAGCCCCAGCATTTT. Translating gives CASSMEGLYSNQPQHF.

The V call is TRBV20-1, the J call TRBJ1-1; a possible D gene is TRBD1 (5 bases). Between the trimmed V and J ends, which lost 5 bases and 10 bases, there was a span of 14 bases. Looked up from germline, CDR1 is DFQATT and CDR2 is SNEGSKA (reference sequence). The CDR3 extends over 11 amino acids. CDR3 coding DNA: TGCAGTGCTCCGGACGGGGGACGAGCTTTCTTT. It codes for CSAPDGGRAFF.

This clonotype was detected only once. The chain combines TRBV21-1 with TRBJ2-7; the D call in the table, TRBD2, was not verified against the DNA. TRBV21-1 is labeled a pseudogene. The CDR3 runs 16 residues. The DNA for the CDR3 is TGTGCCAGCAGCAAAGGAAGCCTAGTGGATACCTACGAGCAGTACTTC. Its translation is CASSKGSLVDTYEQYF.

This clonotype is a singleton in its sample. This rearrangement joins TRBV6-5 to TRBJ2-2; a possible D gene is TRBD1 (6 bases). This CDR3 has 13 residues. V was clipped by 5 bases and J by 6 bases, with 10 bases between them. Looked up from germline, CDR1 is MNHEY and CDR2 is SVGAGI. The CDR3 sequence: CASSPGHPGELFF. The DNA of the CDR3 is TGTGCCAGCAGTCCGGGACACCCCGGGGAGCTGTTTTTT.

This rearrangement joins TRBV6-5 to TRBJ1-6, with a possible D match to TRBD1 (6 bases). The CDR3 sequence is 18 residues long. Germline lookup yields CDR1 MNHEY and CDR2 SVGAGI. With 4 bases removed from V and 2 bases from J, the gap between germline ends came to 18 bases. The CDR3 DNA follows: TGTGCCAGCAGTTTACTCCTTGGAAGGGGGGCCTATAATTCACCCCTCCACTTT. As protein: CASSLLLGRGAYNSPLHF.

This chain connects TRBV20-1 to TRBJ1-4; D is perhaps TRBD1 (5 bases). The V end lost 6 bases, the J end lost 7 bases, and 18 bases lay between the germline ends. The CDR3 consists of 14 residues. Germline lookup yields CDR1 DFQATT and CDR2 SNEGSKA (reference sequence). CDR3 nucleotide sequence: TGCAGTGCCCCAGAGGTGCTTCAGGGTGAAAAACTGTTTTTT. It specifies CSAPEVLQGEKLFF.

The V gene is TRBV30, the J gene TRBJ1-4; D is undetermined. Germline loops: CDR1 GTSNPN, CDR2 SVGIG (reference sequence). This CDR3 is built from 12 residues. The chain's CDR3 is CARGGTNEKLFF. In nucleotides, the CDR3 is TGTGCTCGGGGAGGAACTAATGAAAAACTGTTTTTT.

The chain links TRBV2 to TRBJ1-3; D remains unclear. V was shortened by 4 bases and J by 6 bases, with 7 bases between the two germline ends. Germline V lookup: CDR1 SNHLY, CDR2 FYNNEI. CDR3 length: 12 residues. This chain's CDR3 is CASSAAENTIYF. Here the CDR3 DNA reads TGTGCCAGCAGTGCAGCTGAAAACACCATATATTTT.

In this sample, this clonotype turned up once. The chain joins TRBV10-3 to TRBJ2-7; D uncertain. The V and J ends lost 6 bases and 5 bases respectively, with 8 bases between them. Germline CDR1 ENHRY, CDR2 SYGVKD. This CDR3 is built from 11 residues. CDR3: CAIRGSNEQYF. CDR3 coding DNA: TGTGCCATCAGAGGGTCCAACGAGCAGTACTTC.

This sequence joins TRBV21-1 and TRBJ2-2; TRBD2, as called in the table, went unchecked against the DNA. TRBV21-1 has pseudogene status. The CDR3 sequence is 17 residues long. For the CDR3, the DNA is TGTGCCAGCAGCAATCCACCGGGACTAGCTTACACCGGGGAGCTGTTTTTT. Translating it yields CASSNPPGLAYTGELFF.

V gene TRBV28 combines with J gene TRBJ1-2, with 7 bases lining up with TRBD1. The V and J ends lost 6 bases and 7 bases, in that order; junction bases with no gene match: 2. The CDR3 consists of 11 residues. Per the germline V gene, CDR1 is MDHEN and CDR2 is SYDVKM. As DNA, the CDR3 is TGTGCCAGCAGACAGGGGATTGGCTACACCTTC. This gives the protein CASRQGIGYTF.

There are a few counts of this clonotype. The chain has TRBV6-1 and TRBJ2-5; tentative D call: TRBD1 (7 bases). The CDR3 loop spans 15 amino acids. Germline V gene data show CDR1 as MNHNS and CDR2 as SASEGT. V was pared by 5 bases and J by 1 base, with 14 bases between. CDR3 bases: TGTGCCAGCAGTAGAGGGGGGACAGCCCAAGAGACCCAGTACTTC. Protein product: CASSRGGTAQETQYF.

The chain joins TRBV18 to TRBJ2-2, with TRBD2 matching 8 bases. CDR1 KGHSH and CDR2 LQKENI come from the germline V gene. V lost 3 bases and J lost 7; bases outside the gene matches: 4. The CDR3 is 14 residues long. The CDR3 DNA reads TGTGCCAGCTCACCTGGACTAGCCAACGGGGAGCTGTTTTTT. Protein product: CASSPGLANGELFF.

V is TRBV20-1 and J is TRBJ2-7; a weak D match, TRBD2 (5 bases). This CDR3 has 15 amino acids. V lost 3 bases and J 4 bases, leaving 19 bases between the germline ends. CDR1 is DFQATT and CDR2 is SNEGSKA in the germline V gene (reference sequence). The CDR3 spells CSARVSGLGSYEQYF. The CDR3 nucleotides read TGCAGTGCTAGGGTTTCGGGCCTAGGGAGTTACGAGCAGTACTTC.

The chain combines TRBV12-5 with TRBJ2-5, with 9 nucleotides matching TRBD1. Germline CDR1 LGHNT, CDR2 FRNRAP. Trimming cost V 0 bases and J 4 bases; bases outside gene matches: 6. The CDR3 extends over 16 amino acids. The DNA of the CDR3 is TGTGCTAGTGGTTTGGTATTGCACAGGGGGCGAGAGACCCAGTACTTC. Translating it yields CASGLVLHRGRETQYF.

V gene TRBV5-1 combines with J gene TRBJ2-1; 7 bases match TRBD2. This CDR3 region has 14 residues. The trim removed 4 bases at V and 4 bases at J, leaving 5 bases unmatched. CDR1 is SGHRS, CDR2 YFSETQ, per germline. The DNA for the CDR3 is TGCGCCAGCAGCCGGGACTACCCGTACAATGAGCAGTTCTTC. It specifies CASSRDYPYNEQFF.

This clonotype has only a few counts. This sequence joins TRBV15 and TRBJ1-3; D gene unclear. Trimming removed 6 bases at V and 0 bases at J, with 6 bases between. The CDR3 has 13 residues. In germline, CDR1 is LNHNV, CDR2 YYDKDF (reference sequence). CDR3 sequence reads: CATRQSSGNTIYF. The CDR3 coding sequence is TGTGCCACCAGGCAGAGCTCTGGAAACACCATATATTTT.

The DNA of the CDR3 is TGTGCCAGCACCGGAGTAGCGGGATCTCAAGAGACCCAGTACTTC. This codes for CASTGVAGSQETQYF. The chain recombines TRBV18 with TRBJ2-5; 8 positions agree with TRBD2. Trimming cost V 8 bases and J 2 bases; bases outside gene matches: 10. Germline values: CDR1 KGHSH, CDR2 LQKENI. CDR3 length: 15 residues.